These 25 T cell receptor beta chains came from one sample sequenced in a study of shared clonotypes between healthy human individuals. Sequencing was performed with immunoSEQ multiplex PCR; in TCRdb, only in-frame clones are kept and a portion is missing. The sample lists roughly 490,000 clones, about 79% occurring once. The sample was PBMCs. These TCRs come from a woman in her thirties or forties in good health. Some clones in this sample may be carry-over from other donors' samples.

The chain links TRBV6-5 to TRBJ1-1; 7 positions agree with TRBD1. J gave up 1 base and V 6 bases, and 8 bases lay outside the gene matches. Germline lookup yields CDR1 MNHEY and CDR2 SVGAGI. The CDR3 contains 15 residues. The CDR3 loop is CASSRQGGGNTEAFF. CDR3 DNA: TGTGCCAGCAGCCGACAGGGCGGGGGGAACACTGAAGCTTTCTTT.

This chain joins TRBV18 and TRBJ1-1, with D uncertain. The CDR3 extends over 15 amino acids. Germline loops: CDR1 KGHSH, CDR2 LQKENI. The V end lost 6 bases, the J end lost 0 bases, and 14 bases lay between the germline ends. The CDR3 loop reads CASSKITEMNTEAFF. The CDR3 DNA reads TGTGCCAGCTCCAAAATAACAGAAATGAACACTGAAGCTTTCTTT.

This clone occurred many times. V gene TRBV5-6 combines with J gene TRBJ1-2; no definite D call. The V gene lost 0 bases and the J gene lost 4 bases, with 19 bases spanning the gap. Germline lookup yields CDR1 SGHDT and CDR2 YYEEEE. The CDR3 is made up of 17 amino acids. CDR3 sequence: CASSLGTQVTWSYGYTF. For the CDR3, the DNA is TGTGCCAGCAGCTTGGGGACTCAGGTTACCTGGTCCTATGGCTACACCTTC. Variable domain in full (rest from reference TRBV5-6 and TRBJ1-2): DAGVTQSPTHLIKTRGQQVTLRCSPKSGHDTVSWYQQALGQGPQFIFQYYEEEERQRGNFPDRFSGHQFPNYSSELNVNALLLGDSALYLCASSLGTQVTWSYGYTFGSGTRLTVV.

This sequence joins TRBV5-5 and TRBJ2-7; 8 bases match TRBD1. The CDR3 is 14 residues long. The V gene's germline CDR1 is SGHKS and CDR2 YYEKEE (reference sequence). J gave up 3 bases and V 5 bases, and 7 bases lay outside the gene matches. The CDR3 region is CASRDPGTGYEQYF. Written as DNA, the CDR3 is TGTGCCAGCAGAGACCCCGGGACAGGCTACGAGCAGTACTTC.

The chain recombines TRBV19 with TRBJ2-1; 8 positions agree with TRBD2. Germline loops: CDR1 LNHDA, CDR2 SQIVND (reference sequence). Unmatched junction bases numbered 11, after V lost 5 bases and J lost 5 bases. This CDR3 contains 16 residues. The DNA for the CDR3 is TGTGCCAGTAGTCTACAGCGGGAGAGAAGAAACAATGAGCAGTTCTTC. Protein: CASSLQRERRNNEQFF. The whole variable domain, remainder taken from reference TRBV19 and TRBJ2-1, is DGGITQSPKYLFRKEGQNVTLSCEQNLNHDAMYWYRQDPGQGLRLIYYSQIVNDFQKGDIAEGYSVSREKKESFPLTVTSAQKNPTAFYLCASSLQRERRNNEQFFGPGTRLTVL.

For this clone: A much larger clone differs by one base, so this may be a read error. This chain joins TRBV15 and TRBJ2-7, with D uncertain. Germline CDR1 is LNHNV and CDR2 is YYDKDF (reference sequence). The CDR3 contains 13 residues. Trimming left V 2 bases short and J 7 bases short, with 12 bases between. The CDR3 region has the DNA TGTGCCACCAGCAGAAATCTAACCCCGGAGCAGTACTTC. This encodes CATSRNLTPEQYF.

V usage is TRBV7-9 and J usage is TRBJ2-7; maybe TRBD2 (6 bases). CDR1 is SEHNR, CDR2 FQNEAQ, per germline (reference sequence). The CDR3 runs to 14 residues. The V gene lost 1 base and the J gene lost 3 bases, with 10 bases spanning the gap. The CDR3 bases are TGTGCCAGCAGCTTAGGGGGGGACGGCTACGAGCAGTACTTC. Translating gives CASSLGGDGYEQYF. Full variable domain (missing parts from reference TRBV7-9 and TRBJ2-7): DTGVSQNPRHKITKRGQNVTFRCDPISEHNRLYWYRQTLGQGPEFLTYFQNEAQLEKSRLLSDRFSAERPKGSFSTLEIQRTEQGDSAMYLCASSLGGDGYEQYFGPGTRLTVT.

The rearrangement links TRBV5-6 to TRBJ2-7; 11 nucleotides align to TRBD1. Germline V CDR1 and CDR2: SGHDT, YYEEEE. This CDR3 has 16 residues. V lost 4 bases to trimming and J lost 3 bases; unmatched junction nucleotides: 9. The CDR3: CASSPGQGGTFYEQYF. CDR3 nucleotides: TGTGCCAGCAGCCCGGGACAGGGGGGGACGTTCTACGAGCAGTACTTC.

The chain uses TRBV4-1 and TRBJ1-2; no clear D. CDR1 MGHRA and CDR2 YSYEKL come from the germline V gene. CDR3 size: 13 residues. V was pared by 0 bases and J by 10 bases, with 12 bases between. This CDR3 reads CASSQDRGRAYTF. The CDR3 nucleotides are TGCGCCAGCAGCCAAGATCGAGGACGGGCCTACACCTTC.

This clone was counted between two and nine times. The rearrangement links TRBV25-1 to TRBJ1-5, with D perhaps TRBD1 (6 bases). CDR1 MGHDK and CDR2 SYGVNS come from the germline V gene. The CDR3 loop spans 15 amino acids. Trimming took 5 bases from V and 1 from J, leaving 12 bases between them. For the CDR3, the DNA is TGTGCCAGCAGTCTGGGGGGGCCCAGCAATCAGCCCCAGCATTTT. Translated, it gives CASSLGGPSNQPQHF.

This sequence joins TRBV2 and TRBJ2-3; D is perhaps TRBD2 (6 bases). The germline CDR1 and CDR2 sequences are SNHLY and FYNNEI. V shed 5 bases and J shed 0 bases, with 9 bases lying between them. This CDR3 spans 14 amino acids. CDR3 DNA sequence: TGTGCCAGCAGTCGGGACTTTAGCACAGATACGCAGTATTTT. This sequence encodes CASSRDFSTDTQYF.

This clone was detected only a few times. As DNA, the CDR3 is TGCGCCAGCAGCTTGGCGAGTTTCAGGGTGAACACCGGGGAGCTGTTTTTT. Amino acids: CASSLASFRVNTGELFF. The chain links TRBV5-1 to TRBJ2-2, with D perhaps TRBD1 (5 bases). This CDR3 comprises 17 residues. V shed 0 bases and J shed 1 base, with 13 bases lying between them. The germline CDR1 and CDR2 sequences are SGHRS and YFSETQ.

This clone was counted a single time. The chain combines TRBV5-6 with TRBJ2-6; TRBD2 aligns across 14 bases. Per germline, CDR1 SGHDT and CDR2 YYEEEE. The CDR3 length is 18 residues. V lost 3 bases to trimming and J lost 2 bases; unmatched junction nucleotides: 4. CDR3 DNA: TGTGCCAGCAGCTGGCCGGGACTAGCGGGAGCTGGGGCCAACGTCCTGACTTTC. Protein: CASSWPGLAGAGANVLTF. The complete variable domain, with remaining parts taken from reference TRBV5-6 and TRBJ2-6, reads DAGVTQSPTHLIKTRGQQVTLRCSPKSGHDTVSWYQQALGQGPQFIFQYYEEEERQRGNFPDRFSGHQFPNYSSELNVNALLLGDSALYLCASSWPGLAGAGANVLTFGAGSRLTVL.

The genes are TRBV27 and TRBJ2-6; 8 nucleotides match TRBD1. Germline V gene sequence: CDR1 MNHEY, CDR2 SMNVEV (reference sequence). The CDR3 totals 15 residues. Unmatched junction bases numbered 4, after V lost 9 bases and J lost 0 bases. This chain's CDR3 is CARTTGGSGANVLTF. DNA for the CDR3: TGTGCCAGAACCACAGGGGGCTCTGGGGCCAACGTCCTGACTTTC.

This rearrangement joins TRBV14 to TRBJ2-7; maybe TRBD2 (5 bases). V lost 0 bases to trimming and J lost 7 bases, with 13 bases between them. CDR1 is SGHDN and CDR2 is FVKESK in the germline V gene. The CDR3 totals 14 residues. The CDR3: CASSQDDRGGEQYF. As DNA, the CDR3 is TGTGCCAGCAGCCAAGATGATCGTGGCGGGGAGCAGTACTTC.

The chain carries TRBV10-3 and TRBJ1-5; 9 nucleotides match TRBD1. The CDR3 loop spans 14 amino acids. CDR1 and CDR2 from the germline V gene are ENHRY and SYGVKD. Trimming removed 3 bases from V and 6 bases from J; junction bases left unmatched: 3. CDR3: CAISEQGAGQPQHF. CDR3 DNA sequence: TGTGCCATCAGTGAACAGGGGGCGGGTCAGCCCCAGCATTTT.

This clone was counted only a few times. The chain combines TRBV30 with TRBJ1-1; D gene ambiguous. The germline gives CDR1 GTSNPN, CDR2 SVGIG (reference sequence). CDR3 size: 11 residues. The CDR3 loop reads CAASGYTEAFF. The CDR3 coding sequence is TGTGCAGCGTCCGGGTACACTGAAGCTTTCTTT.

This clone appeared a few times. V usage is TRBV5-1 and J usage is TRBJ2-1, with 11 bases that match TRBD2. J gave up 3 bases and V 4 bases, and 9 bases lay outside the gene matches. The CDR3 is made up of 17 amino acids. CDR1 SGHRS and CDR2 YFSETQ come from the germline V gene. CDR3 in DNA: TGCGCCAGCAGCCCGACCATAGCGGGAGGGTTCTACAATGAGCAGTTCTTC. This translates into CASSPTIAGGFYNEQFF. Drawing the rest from reference TRBV5-1 and TRBJ2-1, the complete variable domain is KAGVTQTPRYLIKTRGQQVTLSCSPISGHRSVSWYQQTPGQGLQFLFEYFSETQRNKGNFPGRFSGRQFSNSRSEMNVSTLELGDSALYLCASSPTIAGGFYNEQFFGPGTRLTVL.

The genes are TRBV5-4 and TRBJ2-5; no clear D gene. This CDR3 contains 12 residues. Per the germline V gene, CDR1 is SGHNT and CDR2 is YYREEE (reference sequence). Trimming took 2 bases from V and 11 from J, leaving 13 bases between them. The chain's CDR3 is CASSFFGGQQYF. CDR3 nucleotide sequence: TGTGCCAGCAGCTTCTTCGGCGGCCAGCAGTACTTC.

This chain uses TRBV2 with TRBJ2-7; D is perhaps TRBD1 (6 bases). The CDR3 totals 17 residues. V dropped 8 bases and J dropped 3 bases, with 26 bases sitting between them. Germline assignment: CDR1 SNHLY and CDR2 FYNNEI. CDR3 nucleotide sequence: TGTGCCAGCTTGAAAGGGCTCAGGGGTTCGTTCCTCTACGAGCAGTACTTC. Encoded protein: CASLKGLRGSFLYEQYF.

The J gene is TRBJ1-3, the V gene TRBV5-6; TRBD1 might be the D (6 bases). This CDR3 contains 14 residues. Germline V gene lookup returns CDR1 SGHDT and CDR2 YYEEEE. V lost 4 bases and J lost 9, with 17 bases in between. The CDR3 sequence is CASSLLQGSATIYF. The CDR3 DNA reads as TGTGCCAGCAGCCTACTTCAGGGGAGTGCCACCATATATTTT.

The chain uses TRBV28 and TRBJ1-2; D may be TRBD1 (6 bases). CDR1 is MDHEN and CDR2 is SYDVKM in the germline V gene. The CDR3 has 15 residues. Trimming removed 3 bases at V and 6 bases at J, with 17 bases between. CDR3 DNA: TGTGCCAGCAGTTTGAACACAGGGTACGTTGATGGCTACACCTTC. Translation: CASSLNTGYVDGYTF.

This clone appeared a single time. The chain links TRBV7-8 to TRBJ2-5; 7 bases line up with TRBD1. V gave up 3 bases and J gave up 5 bases; unmatched junction bases: 15. The CDR3 is 17 amino acids. Looked up from germline, CDR1 is SGHVS and CDR2 is FQNEAQ. The CDR3 DNA follows: TGTGCCAGCAGCTTCCTAGGGGGCAGGGGTGGCCAGGAGACCCAGTACTTC. This codes for CASSFLGGRGGQETQYF.

The chain recombines TRBV7-8 with TRBJ2-1; TRBD2 aligns across 12 bases. V shed 5 bases and J 4 bases; nucleotides not matched to a gene: 6. CDR1 is SGHVS and CDR2 is FQNEAQ in the germline V gene. The CDR3 contains 16 residues. CDR3 protein: CASSTGLAGPYNEQFF. CDR3 DNA sequence: TGTGCCAGCAGCACAGGACTAGCGGGACCGTACAATGAGCAGTTCTTC. Full variable domain (rest looked up from reference TRBV7-8 and TRBJ2-1): GAGVSQSPRYKVAKRGQDVALRCDPISGHVSLFWYQQALGQGPEFLTYFQNEAQLDKSGLPSDRFFAERPEGSVSTLKIQRTQQEDSAVYLCASSTGLAGPYNEQFFGPGTRLTVL.

This rearrangement joins TRBV11-2 to TRBJ1-1; D gene unclear. CDR3 length equals 12 residues. From germline, CDR1 is SGHAT and CDR2 FQNNGV. Trimming stripped 2 bases from V and 4 bases from J, with 5 bases between. The CDR3 loop reads CASSLPGTEAFF. CDR3 coding DNA: TGTGCCAGCAGCTTACCAGGCACTGAAGCTTTCTTT. Filled out from reference TRBV11-2 and TRBJ1-1, the complete variable domain reads EAGVAQSPRYKIIEKRQSVAFWCNPISGHATLYWYQQILGQGPKLLIQFQNNGVVDDSQLPKDRFSAERLKGVDSTLKIQPAKLEDSAVYLCASSLPGTEAFFGQGTRLTVV.